This entry features one TCR beta chain sequence. The antigen is unknown. PCR primers comprised 60 Vbeta and 13 Jbeta primers. Clones were read by immunoSEQ multiplex PCR, and TCRdb kept only the in-frame ones, dropping some. There are 150,000 to 200,000 clones in the sample; 82% occur only once, and 1.5% to 1.9% lies in the top ten. This CDR3 has 16 residues. With 0 bases removed from V and 9 bases from J, the gap between germline ends came to 20 bases. Germline V gene lookup returns CDR1 SEHNR and CDR2 FQNEAQ (reference sequence). Donors likely had unrecorded immune exposures despite being nominally healthy when sampled. The sample belongs to a study of cytomegalovirus exposure and HLA in healthy donors. Notes on the study in general: In vitro data verified a few CMV-associated chains as specific for CMV antigens. The authors later found HLA-associated TCR beta chains more clonally expanded than equally common others. Researchers reported in a later analysis that a missense DCLRE1C variant was tied to TCR beta V- and J-gene trimming.

The genes are TRBV7-9 and TRBJ2-5; weak D call: TRBD2 (6 bases). Sequencing was done on a sample of PBMCs. This TCR was recovered from a middle-aged man in good health and CMV-seronegative. The chain's CDR3 is CASSLAAAGGLGAQYF. The CDR3 DNA is TGTGCCAGCAGCTTAGCGGCAGCGGGTGGGCTTGGGGCCCAGTACTTC. Using reference TRBV7-9 and TRBJ2-5 for the parts outside the CDR3, the full variable domain is DTGVSQNPRHKITKRGQNVTFRCDPISEHNRLYWYRQTLGQGPEFLTYFQNEAQLEKSRLLSDRFSAERPKGSFSTLEIQRTEQGDSAMYLCASSLAAAGGLGAQYFGPGTRLLVL.